Listed here are 7 T cell receptor beta chains from one sample, sequenced in a study of cytomegalovirus exposure and HLA in healthy donors. It was with 60 Vbeta and 13 Jbeta primers that the PCR ran. TCRdb keeps only in-frame clones here, not all; method: immunoSEQ multiplex PCR. The sample includes about 160,000 clones, 70% to 90% of them seen just once. Sample: PBMCs. The receptors here all came from a male donor in good health and CMV-seronegative.

J is TRBJ2-7 and V is TRBV27, with TRBD2 matching 8 bases. The trim removed 5 bases at V and 13 bases at J, leaving 10 bases unmatched. Per the germline V gene, CDR1 is MNHEY and CDR2 is SMNVEV (reference sequence). The CDR3 is 12 residues long. The CDR3 DNA reads TGTGCCAGCAGTAACAACGGACTAGCCCCATACTTC. This codes for CASSNNGLAPYF.

The chain carries TRBV18 and TRBJ1-1, with D perhaps matching TRBD1 (6 bases). Germline V gene data show CDR1 as KGHSH and CDR2 as LQKENI. V lost 4 bases, J lost 8 bases, and 14 bases lay in between. This CDR3 is 13 amino acids long. The CDR3 bases are TGTGCCAGCTCACAGGCAGCGGGGGCGGAAGCTTTCTTT. This gives the protein CASSQAAGAEAFF.

This chain links TRBV6-5 with TRBJ2-3; D gene ambiguous. Per the germline V gene, CDR1 is MNHEY and CDR2 is SVGAGI. This CDR3 region has 13 residues. V was clipped by 2 bases and J by 4 bases, with 7 bases between them. The DNA of the CDR3 is TGTGCCAGCAGTTACACTCCCTCAGATACGCAGTATTTT. It codes for CASSYTPSDTQYF.

The chain is built from TRBV5-1 and TRBJ2-7; 9 positions agree with TRBD1. CDR3 size: 15 residues. The V gene's germline CDR1 is SGHRS and CDR2 YFSETQ. V dropped 5 bases and J dropped 1; count of bases not matched to a gene: 7. The CDR3 DNA reads as TGCGCCAGCAGGGGCTGGGACAGGGATTCCTACGAGCAGTACTTC. Its protein product is CASRGWDRDSYEQYF. Filled out from reference TRBV5-1 and TRBJ2-7, the complete variable domain reads KAGVTQTPRYLIKTRGQQVTLSCSPISGHRSVSWYQQTPGQGLQFLFEYFSETQRNKGNFPGRFSGRQFSNSRSEMNVSTLELGDSALYLCASRGWDRDSYEQYFGPGTRLTVT.

The chain has TRBV23-1 and TRBJ2-5, with D possibly being TRBD1 (6 bases). TRBV23-1 falls under the ORF class, with uncertain function. This CDR3 is built from 17 residues. Between the trimmed V and J ends, which lost 3 bases and 1 base, there was a span of 18 bases. CDR3 protein: CASSHNGTSGLQETQYF. CDR3 sequence (DNA): TGCGCCAGCAGTCACAACGGGACAAGTGGGCTCCAAGAGACCCAGTACTTC.

The chain is built from TRBV2 and TRBJ2-7; tentatively, D is TRBD1 (5 bases). Germline assignment: CDR1 SNHLY and CDR2 FYNNEI. V was cut by 3 bases and J by 6 bases, with 12 bases left in between. The CDR3 covers 13 residues. The CDR3 DNA follows: TGTGCCAGCAGTGATGGGGCAGGGATCGAGCAGTACTTC. Translated: CASSDGAGIEQYF.

This chain joins TRBV29-1 and TRBJ2-5, with D perhaps matching TRBD1 (8 bases). Trimming pared 3 bases from V and 4 bases from J, leaving 15 bases between. Germline values: CDR1 SQVTM, CDR2 ANQGSEA. This CDR3 region has 14 residues. This chain's CDR3 is CSVEGGTGAETQYF. The DNA of the CDR3 is TGCAGCGTTGAGGGGGGGACAGGTGCAGAGACCCAGTACTTC.